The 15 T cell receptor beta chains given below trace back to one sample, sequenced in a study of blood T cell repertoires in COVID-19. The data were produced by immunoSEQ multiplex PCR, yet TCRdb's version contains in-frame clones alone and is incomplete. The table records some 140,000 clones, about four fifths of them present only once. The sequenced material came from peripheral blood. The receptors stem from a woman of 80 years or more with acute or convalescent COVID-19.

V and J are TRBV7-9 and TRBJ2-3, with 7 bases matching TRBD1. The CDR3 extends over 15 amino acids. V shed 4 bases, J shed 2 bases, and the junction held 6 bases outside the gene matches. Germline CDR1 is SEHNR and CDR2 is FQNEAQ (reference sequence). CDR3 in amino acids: CASSYGQVNTDTQYF. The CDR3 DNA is TGTGCCAGCAGCTACGGACAGGTCAACACAGATACGCAGTATTTT.

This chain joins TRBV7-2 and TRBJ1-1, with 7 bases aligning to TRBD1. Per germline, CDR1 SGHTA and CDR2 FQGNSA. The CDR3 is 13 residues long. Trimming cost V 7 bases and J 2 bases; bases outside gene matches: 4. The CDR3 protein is CASNGQDNTEAFF. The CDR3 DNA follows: TGTGCCAGCAACGGACAGGACAACACTGAAGCTTTCTTT.

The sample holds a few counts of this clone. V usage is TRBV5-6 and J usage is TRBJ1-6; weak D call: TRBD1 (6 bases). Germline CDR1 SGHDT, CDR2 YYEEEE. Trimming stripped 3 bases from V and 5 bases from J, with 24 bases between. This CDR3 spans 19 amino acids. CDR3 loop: CASSSPPGRGKSDNSPLHF. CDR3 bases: TGTGCCAGCAGCTCCCCGCCCGGGAGGGGGAAAAGCGATAATTCACCCCTCCACTTT.

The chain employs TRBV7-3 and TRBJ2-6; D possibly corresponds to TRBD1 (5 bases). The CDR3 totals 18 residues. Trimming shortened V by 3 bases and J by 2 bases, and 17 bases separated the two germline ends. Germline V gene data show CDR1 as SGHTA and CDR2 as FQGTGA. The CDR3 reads CASSLDNQGMAGANVLTF. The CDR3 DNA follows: TGTGCCAGCAGCTTGGATAATCAGGGAATGGCTGGGGCCAACGTCCTGACTTTC.

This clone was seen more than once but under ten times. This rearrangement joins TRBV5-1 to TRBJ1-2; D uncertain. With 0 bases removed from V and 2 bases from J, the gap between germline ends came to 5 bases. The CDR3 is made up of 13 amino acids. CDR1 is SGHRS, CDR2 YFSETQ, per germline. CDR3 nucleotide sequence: TGCGCCAGCAGCTTGGGTCGGAACTATGGCTACACCTTC. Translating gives CASSLGRNYGYTF.

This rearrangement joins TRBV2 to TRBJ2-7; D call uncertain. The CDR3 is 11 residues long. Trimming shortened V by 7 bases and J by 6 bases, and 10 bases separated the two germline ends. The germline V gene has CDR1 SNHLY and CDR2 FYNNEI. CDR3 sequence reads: CASILYLEQYF. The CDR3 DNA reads TGTGCCAGCATTCTCTACCTCGAGCAGTACTTC.

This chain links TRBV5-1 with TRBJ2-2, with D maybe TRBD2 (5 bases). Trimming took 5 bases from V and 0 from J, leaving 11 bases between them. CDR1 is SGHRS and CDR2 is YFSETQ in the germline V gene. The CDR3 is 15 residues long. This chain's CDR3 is CASRTGNSNTGELFF. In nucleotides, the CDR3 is TGCGCCAGCAGAACGGGGAATTCGAACACCGGGGAGCTGTTTTTT.

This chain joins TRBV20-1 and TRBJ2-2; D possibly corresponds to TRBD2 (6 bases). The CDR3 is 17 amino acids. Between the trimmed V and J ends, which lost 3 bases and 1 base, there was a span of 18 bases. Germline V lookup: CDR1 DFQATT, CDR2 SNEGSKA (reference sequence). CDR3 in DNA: TGCAGTGCTAGTAGGGACTCCGGACGAATGAACACCGGGGAGCTGTTTTTT. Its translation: CSASRDSGRMNTGELFF.

The CDR3 nucleotides are TGCGCCAGCAGAGCGACGGCAACTAGCGAGCAGTTCTTC. Its protein product is CASRATATSEQFF. The rearrangement joins TRBV10-1 to TRBJ2-1; TRBD2 is a possible D gene (6 bases). CDR1 and CDR2 from the germline V gene are WNHNN and SYGVQD (reference sequence). V lost 6 bases to trimming and J lost 10 bases, with 16 bases between them. The CDR3 has 13 amino acids.

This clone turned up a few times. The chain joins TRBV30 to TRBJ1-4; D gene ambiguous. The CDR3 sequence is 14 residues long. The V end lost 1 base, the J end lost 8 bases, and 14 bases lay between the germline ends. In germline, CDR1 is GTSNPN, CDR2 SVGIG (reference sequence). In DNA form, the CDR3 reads TGTGCCTGGAGTGCCTCCGGGGTTCGGGAAAAACTGTTTTTT. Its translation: CAWSASGVREKLFF.

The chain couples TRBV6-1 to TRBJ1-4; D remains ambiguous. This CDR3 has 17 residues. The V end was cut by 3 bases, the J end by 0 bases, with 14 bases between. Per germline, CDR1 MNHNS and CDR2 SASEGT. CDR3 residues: CASSDRGRLTTNEKLFF. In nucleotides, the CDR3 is TGTGCCAGCAGTGATAGAGGTCGGCTTACAACTAATGAAAAACTGTTTTTT.

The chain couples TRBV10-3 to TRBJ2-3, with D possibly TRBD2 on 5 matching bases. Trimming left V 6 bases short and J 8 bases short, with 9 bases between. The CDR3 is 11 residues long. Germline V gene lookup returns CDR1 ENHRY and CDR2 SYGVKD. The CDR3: CAIRARGTQYF. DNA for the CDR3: TGTGCCATCAGAGCTCGGGGTACGCAGTATTTT.

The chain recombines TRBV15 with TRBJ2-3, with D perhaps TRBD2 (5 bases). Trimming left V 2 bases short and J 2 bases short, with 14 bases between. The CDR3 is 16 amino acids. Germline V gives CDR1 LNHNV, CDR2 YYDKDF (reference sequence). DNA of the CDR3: TGTGCCACCAGCAGAACCTCCGGGATCCTCACAGATACGCAGTATTTT. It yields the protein CATSRTSGILTDTQYF.

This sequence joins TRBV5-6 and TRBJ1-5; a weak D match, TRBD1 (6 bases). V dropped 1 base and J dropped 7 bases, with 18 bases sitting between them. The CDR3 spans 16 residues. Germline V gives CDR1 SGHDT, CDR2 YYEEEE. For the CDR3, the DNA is TGTGCCAGCAGCTTGTCAGGGCGTGGGGGGGGCCAGCCCCAGCATTTT. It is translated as CASSLSGRGGGQPQHF.

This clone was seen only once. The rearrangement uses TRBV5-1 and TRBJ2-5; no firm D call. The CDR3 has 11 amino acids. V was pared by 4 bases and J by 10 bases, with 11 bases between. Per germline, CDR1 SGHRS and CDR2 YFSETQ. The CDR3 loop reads CASSVGTGQYF. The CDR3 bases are TGCGCCAGCAGCGTAGGAACGGGCCAGTACTTC. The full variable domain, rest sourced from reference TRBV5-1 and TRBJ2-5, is KAGVTQTPRYLIKTRGQQVTLSCSPISGHRSVSWYQQTPGQGLQFLFEYFSETQRNKGNFPGRFSGRQFSNSRSEMNVSTLELGDSALYLCASSVGTGQYFGPGTRLLVL.